The clone carrying this TCR beta chain was recorded at least ten times. These data belong to a study of early T cells in non-severe SARS-CoV-2 infection. The TCR library protocol was used to attach unique molecular identifiers. These identifiers were attached to individual cDNA molecules. TCRdb reanalysed the 5' RACE reads using MiXCR and keeps one entry per CDR3 protein. The sample holds fewer than 40,000 distinct CDR3 sequences, roughly 5.7% seen once. V was pared by 0 bases and J by 8 bases, with 2 bases of the junction left unmatched. Germline lookup yields CDR1 SGHRS and CDR2 YFSETQ. The CDR3 contains 13 residues.

This chain joins TRBV5-1 and TRBJ2-1; 7 bases agree with TRBD2. The sequenced sample was whole blood. The sequence was obtained from an adult who was a healthcare worker with PCR-confirmed SARS-CoV-2 infection or an uninfected control (not recorded which). The CDR3: CASSLGLAHEQFF. The CDR3 DNA sequence: TGCGCCAGCAGCTTGGGACTAGCCCATGAGCAGTTCTTC.